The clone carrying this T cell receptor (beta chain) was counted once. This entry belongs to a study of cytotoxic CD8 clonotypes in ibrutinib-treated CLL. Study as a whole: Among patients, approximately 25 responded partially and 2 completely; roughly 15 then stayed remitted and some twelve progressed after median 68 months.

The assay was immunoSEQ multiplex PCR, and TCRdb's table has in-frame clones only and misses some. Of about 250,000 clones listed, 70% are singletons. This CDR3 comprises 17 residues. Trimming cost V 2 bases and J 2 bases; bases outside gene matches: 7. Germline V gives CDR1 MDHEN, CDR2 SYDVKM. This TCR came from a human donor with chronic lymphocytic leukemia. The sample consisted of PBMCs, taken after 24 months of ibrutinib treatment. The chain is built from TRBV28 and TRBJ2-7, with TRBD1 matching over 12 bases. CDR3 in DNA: TGTGCCAGCAGTTTAACACCGGGACAGGGGGCTACCTACGAGCAGTACTTC. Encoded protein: CASSLTPGQGATYEQYF. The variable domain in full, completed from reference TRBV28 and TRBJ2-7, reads DVKVTQSSRYLVKRTGEKVFLECVQDMDHENMFWYRQDPGLGLRLIYFSYDVKMKEKGDIPEGYSVSREKKERFSLILESASTNQTSMYLCASSLTPGQGATYEQYFGPGTRLTVT.